The T cell receptor (beta chain) described here comes from a study of blood T cell repertoires in COVID-19. Study summary: Spain, Italy and the United States supplied samples that represented acute and convalescent COVID-19.

As processed by the authors: Using reference gene primer amplification, nucleated cell counts were estimated. Measured with immunoSEQ multiplex PCR; TCRdb has only the in-frame clones, and not every one. The V and J calls and clone size were taken over from that table, and D and trimming were inferred from the DNA. Of some 190,000 clones in the sample, 80% to 85% were seen once. Germline-derived CDR1 and CDR2 are GTSNPN and SVGIG (reference sequence). V lost 6 bases, J lost 0 bases, and 14 bases lay in between. This CDR3 is 14 amino acids long. This TCR derives from a human donor in a cohort sampled during active COVID-19. The rearrangement uses TRBV30 and TRBJ1-2, with a weak D call TRBD1 (5 bases). The sequenced sample consisted of peripheral blood. In nucleotides, the CDR3 is TGTGCCTGCTCCCAGGGCGGCGCTAACTATGGCTACACCTTC. Its protein is CACSQGGANYGYTF.